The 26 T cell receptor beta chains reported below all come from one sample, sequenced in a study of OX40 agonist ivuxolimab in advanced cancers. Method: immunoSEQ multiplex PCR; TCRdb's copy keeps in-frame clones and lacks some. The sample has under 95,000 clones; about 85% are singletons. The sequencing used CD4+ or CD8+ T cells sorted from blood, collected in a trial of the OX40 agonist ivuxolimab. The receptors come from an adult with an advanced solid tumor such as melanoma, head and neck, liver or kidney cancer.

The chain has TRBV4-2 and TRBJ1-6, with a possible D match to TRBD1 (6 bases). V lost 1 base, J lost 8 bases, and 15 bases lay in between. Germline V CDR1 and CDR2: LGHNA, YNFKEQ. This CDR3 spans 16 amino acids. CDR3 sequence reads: CASSQAPGGLDSPLHF. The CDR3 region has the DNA TGTGCCAGCAGCCAAGCCCCTGGGGGGCTGGATTCACCCCTCCACTTT.

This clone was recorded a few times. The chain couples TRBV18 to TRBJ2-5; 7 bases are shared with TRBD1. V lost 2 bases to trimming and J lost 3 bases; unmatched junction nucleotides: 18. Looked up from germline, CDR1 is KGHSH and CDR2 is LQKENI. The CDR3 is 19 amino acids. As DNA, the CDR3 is TGTGCCAGCTCACCAGAAAGAGGCGAGGGCAAGGGGGCGGAAGAGACCCAGTACTTC. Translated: CASSPERGEGKGAEETQYF.

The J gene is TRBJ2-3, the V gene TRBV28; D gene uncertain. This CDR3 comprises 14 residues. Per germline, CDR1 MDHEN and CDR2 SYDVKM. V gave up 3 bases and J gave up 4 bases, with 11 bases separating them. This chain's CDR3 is CASSFSRVADTQYF. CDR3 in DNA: TGTGCCAGCAGTTTTTCCAGAGTTGCAGATACGCAGTATTTT.

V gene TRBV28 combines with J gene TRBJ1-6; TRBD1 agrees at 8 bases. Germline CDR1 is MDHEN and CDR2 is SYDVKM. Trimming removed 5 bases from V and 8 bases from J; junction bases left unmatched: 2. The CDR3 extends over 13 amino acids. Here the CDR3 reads CASSPGGDSPLHF. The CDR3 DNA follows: TGTGCCAGCAGTCCAGGGGGCGATTCACCCCTCCACTTT. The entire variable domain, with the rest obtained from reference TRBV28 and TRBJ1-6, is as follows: DVKVTQSSRYLVKRTGEKVFLECVQDMDHENMFWYRQDPGLGLRLIYFSYDVKMKEKGDIPEGYSVSREKKERFSLILESASTNQTSMYLCASSPGGDSPLHFGNGTRLTVT.

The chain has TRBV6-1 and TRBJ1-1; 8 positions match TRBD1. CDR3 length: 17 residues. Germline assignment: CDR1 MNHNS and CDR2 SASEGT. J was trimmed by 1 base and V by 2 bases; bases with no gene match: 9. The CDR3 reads CASSEIPGTGPNTEAFF. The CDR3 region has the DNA TGTGCCAGCAGTGAAATCCCCGGGACAGGACCGAACACTGAAGCTTTCTTT.

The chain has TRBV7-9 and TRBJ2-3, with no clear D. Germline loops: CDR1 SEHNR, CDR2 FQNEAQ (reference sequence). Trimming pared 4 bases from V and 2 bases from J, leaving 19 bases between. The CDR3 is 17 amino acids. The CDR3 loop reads CASSSPSSLTITDTQYF. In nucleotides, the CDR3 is TGTGCCAGCAGCTCCCCCTCCTCCTTGACAATCACAGATACGCAGTATTTT.

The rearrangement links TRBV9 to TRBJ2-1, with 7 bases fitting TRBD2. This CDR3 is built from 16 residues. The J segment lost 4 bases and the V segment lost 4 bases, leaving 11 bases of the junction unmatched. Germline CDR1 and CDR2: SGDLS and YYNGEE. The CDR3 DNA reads TGTGCCAGCAGCCCCTCTCCGGGACTATCATACAATGAGCAGTTCTTC. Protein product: CASSPSPGLSYNEQFF.

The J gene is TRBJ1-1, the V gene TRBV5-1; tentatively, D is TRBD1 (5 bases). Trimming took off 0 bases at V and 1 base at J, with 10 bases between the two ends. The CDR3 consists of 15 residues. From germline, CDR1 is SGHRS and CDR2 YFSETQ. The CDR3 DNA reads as TGCGCCAGCAGCTTGGCCCCAACAGGGAACACTGAAGCTTTCTTT. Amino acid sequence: CASSLAPTGNTEAFF.

For the CDR3, the DNA is TGCGCCAGCAGCTTACCAGGGCAAGAGACCCAGTACTTC. It specifies CASSLPGQETQYF. The J gene is TRBJ2-5, the V gene TRBV5-1; TRBD1 is a possible D gene (5 bases). From germline, CDR1 is SGHRS and CDR2 YFSETQ. The CDR3 loop spans 13 amino acids. Trimming shortened V by 2 bases and J by 2 bases, and 7 bases separated the two germline ends.

The DNA for the CDR3 is TGTGCCAGCAGTTCTGGCGGGAGGGCCTACGAGCAGTACTTC. Translated, it gives CASSSGGRAYEQYF. The chain uses TRBV6-5 and TRBJ2-7, with 9 bases that match TRBD2. Germline loops: CDR1 MNHEY, CDR2 SVGAGI. The CDR3 has 14 amino acids. The V gene end was trimmed by 4 bases and the J gene end by 2 bases; junction bases not matched to a gene: 3.

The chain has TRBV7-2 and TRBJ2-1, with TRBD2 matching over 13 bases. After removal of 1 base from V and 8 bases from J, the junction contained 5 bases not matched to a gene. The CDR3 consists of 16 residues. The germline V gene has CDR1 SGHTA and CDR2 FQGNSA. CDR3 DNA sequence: TGTGCCAGCAGCTTAGAGGGGACTAGCGGGATCTATGAGCAGTTCTTC. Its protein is CASSLEGTSGIYEQFF.

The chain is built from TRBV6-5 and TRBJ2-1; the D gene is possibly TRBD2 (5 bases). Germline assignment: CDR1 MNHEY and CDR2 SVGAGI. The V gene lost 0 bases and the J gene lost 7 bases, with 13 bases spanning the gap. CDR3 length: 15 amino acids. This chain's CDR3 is CASSYSAGASNEQFF. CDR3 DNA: TGTGCCAGCAGTTACTCCGCGGGCGCATCGAATGAGCAGTTCTTC.

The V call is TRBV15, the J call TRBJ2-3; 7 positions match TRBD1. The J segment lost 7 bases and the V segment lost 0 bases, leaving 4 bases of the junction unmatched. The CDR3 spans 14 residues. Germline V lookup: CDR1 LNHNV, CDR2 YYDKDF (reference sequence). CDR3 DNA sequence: TGTGCCACCAGCAGAGACGTCAGGGGGAATACGCAGTATTTT. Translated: CATSRDVRGNTQYF.

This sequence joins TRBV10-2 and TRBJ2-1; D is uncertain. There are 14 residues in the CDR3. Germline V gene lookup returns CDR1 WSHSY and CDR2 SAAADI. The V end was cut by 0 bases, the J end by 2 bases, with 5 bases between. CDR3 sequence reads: CASSESGTYNEQFF. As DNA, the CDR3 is TGCGCCAGCAGTGAGTCGGGGACCTACAATGAGCAGTTCTTC.

The CDR3 nucleotides are TGTGCCAGTAGTTCGTGGACAGGGGGTAACACTGAAGCTTTCTTT. This gives the protein CASSSWTGGNTEAFF. The genes are TRBV19 and TRBJ1-1; 10 positions match TRBD1. From germline, CDR1 is LNHDA and CDR2 SQIVND (reference sequence). There are 15 residues in the CDR3. The trim removed 5 bases at V and 2 bases at J, leaving 5 bases unmatched.

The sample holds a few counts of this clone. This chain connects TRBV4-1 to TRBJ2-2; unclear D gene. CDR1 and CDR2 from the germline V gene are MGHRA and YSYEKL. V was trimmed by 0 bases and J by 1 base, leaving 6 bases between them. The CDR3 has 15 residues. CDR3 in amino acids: CASSQDVRNTGELFF. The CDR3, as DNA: TGCGCCAGCAGCCAAGATGTCAGGAACACCGGGGAGCTGTTTTTT.

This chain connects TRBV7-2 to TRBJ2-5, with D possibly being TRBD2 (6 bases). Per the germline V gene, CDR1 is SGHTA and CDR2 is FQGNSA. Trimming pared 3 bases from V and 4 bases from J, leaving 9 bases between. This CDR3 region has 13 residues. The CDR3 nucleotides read TGTGCCAGCAGCTTCGGGGGTTCAGAGACCCAGTACTTC. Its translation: CASSFGGSETQYF.

CDR3 protein: CASSLVGTGPLYNEQFF. The CDR3 DNA reads TGTGCCAGCAGCTTAGTAGGGACAGGGCCTTTGTACAATGAGCAGTTCTTC. The rearrangement joins TRBV7-2 to TRBJ2-1; TRBD1 aligns across 9 bases. The CDR3 covers 17 residues. Losses at the gene ends were 1 base for V and 4 bases for J; bases not matched to a gene: 8. Germline CDR1 and CDR2: SGHTA and FQGNSA. The full variable domain, in which reference TRBV7-2 and TRBJ2-1 provide the parts outside the CDR3, is GAGVSQSPSNKVTEKGKDVELRCDPISGHTALYWYRQSLGQGLEFLIYFQGNSAPDKSGLPSDRFSAERTGGSVSTLTIQRTQQEDSAVYLCASSLVGTGPLYNEQFFGPGTRLTVL.

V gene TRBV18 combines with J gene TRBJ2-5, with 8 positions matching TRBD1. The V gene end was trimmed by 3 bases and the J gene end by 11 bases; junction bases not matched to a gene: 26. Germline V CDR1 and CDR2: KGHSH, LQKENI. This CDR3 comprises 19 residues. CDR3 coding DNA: TGTGCCAGCTCACCCCTTACGGGACAGGTGGCGGGGATCCTTAGGGAGCAGTACTTC. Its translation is CASSPLTGQVAGILREQYF.

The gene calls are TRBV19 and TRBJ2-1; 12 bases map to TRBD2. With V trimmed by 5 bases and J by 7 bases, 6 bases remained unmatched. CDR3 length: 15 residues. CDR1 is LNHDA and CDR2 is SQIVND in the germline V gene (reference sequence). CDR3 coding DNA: TGTGCCAGTAGTGGGCGGACTAGCGGGAATAATGAGCAGTTCTTC. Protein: CASSGRTSGNNEQFF.

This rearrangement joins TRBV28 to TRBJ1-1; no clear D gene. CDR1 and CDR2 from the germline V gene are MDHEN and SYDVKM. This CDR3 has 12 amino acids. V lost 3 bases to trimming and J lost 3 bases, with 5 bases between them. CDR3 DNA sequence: TGTGCCAGCAGTTTTTACCACACTGAAGCTTTCTTT. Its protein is CASSFYHTEAFF.

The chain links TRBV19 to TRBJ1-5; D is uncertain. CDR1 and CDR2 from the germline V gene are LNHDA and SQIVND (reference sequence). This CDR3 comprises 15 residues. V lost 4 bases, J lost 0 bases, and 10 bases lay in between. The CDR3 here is CASSKPGDSNQPQHF. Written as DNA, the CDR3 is TGTGCCAGTAGTAAGCCCGGTGATAGCAATCAGCCCCAGCATTTT.

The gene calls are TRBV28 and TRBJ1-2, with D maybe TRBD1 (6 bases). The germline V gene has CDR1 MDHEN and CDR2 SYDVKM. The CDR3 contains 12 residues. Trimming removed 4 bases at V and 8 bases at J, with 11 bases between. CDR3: CASSWRRGGYTF. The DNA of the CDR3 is TGTGCCAGCAGTTGGCGCAGGGGAGGCTACACCTTC.

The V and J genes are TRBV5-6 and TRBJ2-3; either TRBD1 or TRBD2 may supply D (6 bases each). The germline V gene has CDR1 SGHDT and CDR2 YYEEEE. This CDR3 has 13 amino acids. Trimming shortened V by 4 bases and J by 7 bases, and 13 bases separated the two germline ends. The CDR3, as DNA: TGTGCCAGCAGCCTCGGTGGGGGGCATACGCAGTATTTT. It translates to CASSLGGGHTQYF.

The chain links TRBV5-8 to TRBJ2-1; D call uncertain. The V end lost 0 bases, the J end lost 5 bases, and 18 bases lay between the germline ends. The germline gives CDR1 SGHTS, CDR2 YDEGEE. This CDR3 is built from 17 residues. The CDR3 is CASSLVPKGFAHNEQFF. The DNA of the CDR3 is TGTGCCAGCAGCTTGGTCCCAAAAGGGTTTGCTCACAATGAGCAGTTCTTC.

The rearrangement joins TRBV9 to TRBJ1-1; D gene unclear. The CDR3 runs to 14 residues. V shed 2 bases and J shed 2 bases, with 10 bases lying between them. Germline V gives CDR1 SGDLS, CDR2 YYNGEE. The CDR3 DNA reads TGTGCCAGCAGCGTCGGGCCGTACAACACTGAAGCTTTCTTT. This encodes CASSVGPYNTEAFF.